This T cell receptor beta chain was captured in a study of identical twins. Template switching added a universal primer binding site, and final cDNA carried unique molecular identifiers. TCRdb re-derived calls from the 5' RACE reads in MiXCR, one entry per CDR3 protein. Of about 550,000 distinct CDR3 sequences in the sample, approximately 20% were seen once. Donors were all healthy Caucasians. The table lists this clonotype with a few counts. Its target is unknown. CDR1 is SGHVS and CDR2 is FQNEAQ in the germline V gene. This CDR3 spans 15 amino acids. The V end was cut by 1 base, the J end by 7 bases, with 11 bases between. Study results and limitations: Findings came from cross-sectional statistics, without long-term follow-up of donors. Fewer insertions characterized abundant cord blood beta clonotypes, whereas memory repertoires showed none.

These data were also reused for a study on yellow fever vaccine responses in identical twins.

This clonotype was obtained from a woman aged 18-35 years in good health. The sequenced material came from CD4+ T cells sorted from blood. The V and J genes are TRBV7-8 and TRBJ1-6; D possibly corresponds to TRBD1 (6 bases). CDR3 protein: CASSLEGGGNSPLHF. CDR3 nucleotides: TGTGCCAGCAGCTTAGAAGGGGGAGGAAATTCACCCCTCCACTTT. Full variable domain (missing parts from reference TRBV7-8 and TRBJ1-6): GAGVSQSPRYKVAKRGQDVALRCDPISGHVSLFWYQQALGQGPEFLTYFQNEAQLDKSGLPSDRFFAERPEGSVSTLKIQRTQQEDSAVYLCASSLEGGGNSPLHFGNGTRLTVT.